This TCR beta chain was sequenced in a study of low-dose radiotherapy and immunotherapy resistance in tumors. In the study overall: Aspirin 300 mg was given orally each day for four cycles from cycle 1 day 1.

This sample's time point: after trial treatment. Treatment of the sample: LDRT plus nivolumab, ipilimumab, low-dose cyclophosphamide and aspirin (RACIN trial). Ipilimumab, nivolumab, aspirin, low-dose cyclophosphamide and low-dose radiotherapy were administered to donors. Those eligible were patients bearing advanced solid tumors lacking tumor-infiltrating lymphocytes. The sample holds many counts of this clonotype. Trimming took 0 bases from V and 8 from J, leaving 14 bases between them. Germline lookup yields CDR1 GTSNPN and CDR2 SVGIG (reference sequence). The CDR3 is 14 amino acids. Both TCRalpha and TCRbeta chains were reverse transcribed with V-gene-specific primers. TCRs were put through around 20 PCR cycles of amplification with Phusion. A constant-region primer and the V-primer adapter served as the primer pair. In vitro transcription was used to amplify the isolated mRNA. MiXCR, applied by TCRdb to the reads, yields one record per CDR3 protein. The data contain approximately 91,000 distinct CDR3 sequences, around a fifth of them singletons.

The source was PBMCs, collected after low-dose radiotherapy plus immunotherapy. The V call is TRBV30, the J call TRBJ2-1; D possibly corresponds to TRBD2 (5 bases). The clonotype originates from a female donor with ovarian cancer. CDR3 in DNA: TGTGCCTGGAGTGTACGAGGCCGAGGGCATGAGCAGTTCTTC. This translates into CAWSVRGRGHEQFF.